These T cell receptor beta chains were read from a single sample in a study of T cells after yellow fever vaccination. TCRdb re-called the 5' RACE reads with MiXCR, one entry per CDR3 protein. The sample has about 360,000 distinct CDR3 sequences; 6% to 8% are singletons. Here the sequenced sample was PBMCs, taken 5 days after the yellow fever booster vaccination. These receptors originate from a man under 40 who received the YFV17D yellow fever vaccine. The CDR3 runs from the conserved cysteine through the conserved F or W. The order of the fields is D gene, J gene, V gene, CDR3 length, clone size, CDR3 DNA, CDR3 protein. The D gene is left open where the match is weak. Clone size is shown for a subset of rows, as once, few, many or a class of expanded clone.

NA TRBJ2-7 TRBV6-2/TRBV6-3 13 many TGTGCCAGCACCTCGGTCGGGTCCGGTGAGCAGTACTTC CASTSVGSGEQYF
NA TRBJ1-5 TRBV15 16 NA TGTGCCACCACAAAGGGGGGGTCAATGGGAAATCAGCCCCAGCATTTT CATTKGGSMGNQPQHF
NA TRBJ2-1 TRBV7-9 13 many TGTGCCAGCAGCCGGGACTCTGACAATGAGCAGTTCTTC CASSRDSDNEQFF
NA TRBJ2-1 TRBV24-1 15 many TGTGCCACCAGTGCGGGCGGGGCCTCCCGGGATGAGCAGTTCTTC CATSAGGASRDEQFF
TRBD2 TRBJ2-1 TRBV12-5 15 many TGTGCTAGTGGTCCGGGACTAGCGGGAGTCTATGAGCAGTTCTTC CASGPGLAGVYEQFF
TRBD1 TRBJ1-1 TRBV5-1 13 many TGCGCCAGCAGCTTACAGGGGGATCCTGAAGCTTTCTTT CASSLQGDPEAFF
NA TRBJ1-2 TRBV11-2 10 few TGTGCCAGCAGTAACTATGGCTACACCTTC CASSNYGYTF
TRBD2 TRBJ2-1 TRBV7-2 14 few TGTGCCAGCAGCTTGCTCGGGGGGGTCTTGGAGCAGTTCTTC CASSLLGGVLEQFF
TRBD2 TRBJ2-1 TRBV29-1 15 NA TGCAGCGTTGAGTCTAGCGGGAGCAATCACAATGAGCAGTTCTTC CSVESSGSNHNEQFF
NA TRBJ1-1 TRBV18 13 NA TGTGCCAGCTCAACAGACAAGAACACTGAAGCTTTCTTT CASSTDKNTEAFF
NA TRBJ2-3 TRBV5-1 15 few TGCGCCAGCAGCTTGCAGCACCTGGGAACAGATACGCAGTATTTT CASSLQHLGTDTQYF
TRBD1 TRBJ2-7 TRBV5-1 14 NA TGCGCCAGCAGCCCCCTCGGGACAGTCCACGAGCAGTACTTC CASSPLGTVHEQYF
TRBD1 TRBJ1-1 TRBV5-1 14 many TGCGCCAGCAGCAGGGGACAGGGGAGGACTGAAGCTTTCTTT CASSRGQGRTEAFF
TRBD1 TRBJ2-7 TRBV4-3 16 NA TGCGCCAGCAGCAAGAGGGGGACAGTGGGGTTTGGCGAGCAGTACTTC CASSKRGTVGFGEQYF
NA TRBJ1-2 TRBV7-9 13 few TGTGCCAGCTTCACAGTTCCTAACTATGGCTACACCTTC CASFTVPNYGYTF
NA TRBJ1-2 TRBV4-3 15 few TGCGCCAGCAGCCAAGCCCCTGCAGGGACCTATGGCTACACCTTC CASSQAPAGTYGYTF
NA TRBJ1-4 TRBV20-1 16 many TGCAGTGCTAGAGATCTGGGGGGGACAACTAATGAAAAACTGTTTTTT CSARDLGGTTNEKLFF
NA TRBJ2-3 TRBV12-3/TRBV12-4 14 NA TGTGCCAGCACTCTGGGACTCAGCACAGATACGCAGTATTTT CASTLGLSTDTQYF
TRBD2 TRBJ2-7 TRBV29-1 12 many TGCAGCGCCCGGGAGGACTCCTACGAGCAGTACTTC CSAREDSYEQYF
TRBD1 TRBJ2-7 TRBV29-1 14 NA TGCAGCGCCGCCAAAGGGACAGGGGGGCTCGAGCAGTACTTC CSAAKGTGGLEQYF
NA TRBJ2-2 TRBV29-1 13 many TGCAGCGTTCTCGGGGCGAACACCGGGGAGCTGTTTTTT CSVLGANTGELFF
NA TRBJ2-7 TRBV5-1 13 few TGCGCCAGCAGCCGTCGGGCCGCTCACGAGCAGTACTTC CASSRRAAHEQYF
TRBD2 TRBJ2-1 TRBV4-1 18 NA TGCGCCAGCAGCCAATATCCAGCGGGAGTCGACTCAGTAAATGAGCAGTTCTTC CASSQYPAGVDSVNEQFF
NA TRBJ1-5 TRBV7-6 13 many TGTGCCAGCAGCCCTAGGGTAGACCAGCCCCAGCATTTT CASSPRVDQPQHF
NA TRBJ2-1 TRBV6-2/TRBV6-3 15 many TGTGCCAGCACAGAGCCGCCCCTCTCCTACAATGAGCAGTTCTTC CASTEPPLSYNEQFF
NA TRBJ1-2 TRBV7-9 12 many TGTGCCAGCAGCTCACACCCCTATGGCTACACCTTC CASSSHPYGYTF
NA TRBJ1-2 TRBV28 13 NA TGTGCCAGCAGTTTGGGGGCGCCTCATGGCTACACCTTC CASSLGAPHGYTF
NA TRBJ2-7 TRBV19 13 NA TGTGCCGGGAGGTGGCAGGGAGCGGAAGAGCAGTACTTC CAGRWQGAEEQYF
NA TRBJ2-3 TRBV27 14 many TGTGCCAGCAGTTTCACATCTGGCACAGATACGCAGTATTTT CASSFTSGTDTQYF
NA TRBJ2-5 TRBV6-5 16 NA TGTGCCAGCAGTTACCCTTGGCGAGCGGAGCAAGAGACCCAGTACTTC CASSYPWRAEQETQYF
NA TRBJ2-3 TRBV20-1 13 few TGCAGTGTTAGGCGGACGAACACAGATACGCAGTATTTT CSVRRTNTDTQYF
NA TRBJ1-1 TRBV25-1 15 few TGTGCCAGCAGTTCGGACGAGAGGGCCGCCACTGAAGCTTTCTTT CASSSDERAATEAFF
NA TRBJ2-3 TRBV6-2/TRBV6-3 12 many TGTGCCAGCAGCCAAGTGGGAGATACGCAGTATTTT CASSQVGDTQYF